The rows below give T cell receptor beta chains drawn from one sample of a study of radiation and T cells in renal cell carcinoma. TCRdb's table, derived via immunoSEQ multiplex PCR, lists solely in-frame clones and lacks some. Of 40,000 to 60,000 clones in the sample, about 83% are singletons; the top ten hold 25% to 35%. Sample: blood, taken from a patient whose treatment included radiotherapy and nephrectomy. These receptors originate from a woman aged 70-85 years with renal cell carcinoma. Both conserved end residues are part of each CDR3. The D gene is left open where the match is weak. The size entry is marked missing in some rows and otherwise reads once, few, many or a size class.

J gene: TRBJ2-1; D gene: -; V gene: TRBV6-6; clone size: -; CDR3 length: 12; CDR3 protein: CASSEMWNEQFF; CDR3 DNA: TGTGCCAGCAGTGAGATGTGGAATGAGCAGTTCTTC
J gene: TRBJ1-1; D gene: TRBD1; V gene: TRBV20-1; clone size: -; CDR3 length: 11; CDR3 protein: CSARRGRGAFF; CDR3 DNA: TGCAGTGCTCGAAGGGGGCGAGGTGCTTTCTTT
J gene: TRBJ1-3; D gene: TRBD1; V gene: TRBV9; clone size: -; CDR3 length: 14; CDR3 protein: CASSDYRGGNTIYF; CDR3 DNA: TGTGCCAGCAGCGACTACAGGGGAGGAAACACCATATATTTT
J gene: TRBJ2-5; D gene: -; V gene: TRBV2; clone size: once; CDR3 length: 15; CDR3 protein: CASSVFRAQEGTQYF; CDR3 DNA: TGTGCCAGCAGTGTTTTCCGGGCCCAAGAGGGGACCCAGTACTTC
J gene: TRBJ2-7; D gene: -; V gene: TRBV4-3; clone size: -; CDR3 length: 13; CDR3 protein: CASSQVPGYEQYF; CDR3 DNA: TGCGCCAGCAGCCAAGTCCCGGGATACGAGCAGTACTTC
J gene: TRBJ2-3; D gene: -; V gene: TRBV29-1; clone size: -; CDR3 length: 11; CDR3 protein: CSAIWADTQYF; CDR3 DNA: TGCAGCGCCATATGGGCAGATACGCAGTATTTT
J gene: TRBJ2-1; D gene: -; V gene: TRBV9; clone size: -; CDR3 length: 17; CDR3 protein: CASSAEALRGRYNEQFF; CDR3 DNA: TGTGCCAGCAGCGCAGAGGCCCTAAGGGGCAGGTACAATGAGCAGTTCTTC
J gene: TRBJ2-5; D gene: -; V gene: TRBV18; clone size: -; CDR3 length: 14; CDR3 protein: CASSTRGPQETQYF; CDR3 DNA: TGTGCCAGCTCCACGCGGGGACCTCAAGAGACCCAGTACTTC
J gene: TRBJ2-7; D gene: TRBD2; V gene: TRBV5-4; clone size: -; CDR3 length: 15; CDR3 protein: CASSETSGRAREQYF; CDR3 DNA: TGTGCCAGCAGCGAGACTAGCGGGAGGGCCCGGGAGCAGTACTTC
J gene: TRBJ1-3; D gene: -; V gene: TRBV18; clone size: -; CDR3 length: 19; CDR3 protein: CASSPPRPGTAISGNTIYF; CDR3 DNA: TGTGCCAGCTCACCACCGAGGCCGGGGACCGCCATCTCTGGAAACACCATATATTTT
J gene: TRBJ2-5; D gene: TRBD1; V gene: TRBV7-7; clone size: -; CDR3 length: 15; CDR3 protein: CASSSGQGGQETQYF; CDR3 DNA: TGTGCCAGCAGCTCCGGACAGGGCGGTCAAGAGACCCAGTACTTC
J gene: TRBJ2-5; D gene: TRBD2; V gene: TRBV9; clone size: -; CDR3 length: 16; CDR3 protein: CASSVDSGGPGETQYF; CDR3 DNA: TGTGCCAGCAGCGTAGATTCGGGAGGGCCCGGGGAGACCCAGTACTTC
J gene: TRBJ2-7; D gene: -; V gene: TRBV6-5; clone size: -; CDR3 length: 15; CDR3 protein: CASNPTRGGFYEQYF; CDR3 DNA: TGTGCCAGCAACCCCACTCGAGGGGGGTTCTACGAGCAGTACTTC
J gene: TRBJ2-5; D gene: -; V gene: TRBV7-8; clone size: once; CDR3 length: 14; CDR3 protein: CASRSYRVGETQYF; CDR3 DNA: TGTGCCAGCAGGTCCTACAGGGTTGGAGAGACCCAGTACTTC
J gene: TRBJ2-7; D gene: TRBD2; V gene: TRBV5-1; clone size: -; CDR3 length: 13; CDR3 protein: CASSSGLAGEQYF; CDR3 DNA: TGCGCCAGCAGCTCGGGACTAGCAGGCGAGCAGTACTTC
J gene: TRBJ1-4; D gene: -; V gene: TRBV6-1; clone size: -; CDR3 length: 15; CDR3 protein: CASSEGQSTNEKLFF; CDR3 DNA: TGTGCCAGCAGTGAAGGACAGTCAACTAATGAAAAACTGTTTTTT
J gene: TRBJ1-1; D gene: TRBD1; V gene: TRBV5-1; clone size: -; CDR3 length: 17; CDR3 protein: CASSLVARTGGSTEAFF; CDR3 DNA: TGCGCCAGCAGCTTGGTAGCCCGAACAGGGGGTAGCACTGAAGCTTTCTTT
J gene: TRBJ2-1; D gene: TRBD1; V gene: TRBV6-1; clone size: -; CDR3 length: 15; CDR3 protein: CASSRDRGSYNEQFF; CDR3 DNA: TGTGCCAGCAGTCGGGACAGGGGGTCTTACAATGAGCAGTTCTTC
J gene: TRBJ2-3; D gene: -; V gene: TRBV4-1; clone size: -; CDR3 length: 13; CDR3 protein: CASRAEHTDTQYF; CDR3 DNA: TGCGCCAGCCGAGCGGAACACACAGATACGCAGTATTTT
J gene: TRBJ1-2; D gene: TRBD1; V gene: TRBV5-5; clone size: -; CDR3 length: 15; CDR3 protein: CASSPDRGFTYGYTF; CDR3 DNA: TGTGCCAGCAGCCCCGACAGGGGATTTACCTATGGCTACACCTTC
J gene: TRBJ1-6; D gene: -; V gene: TRBV6-1; clone size: few; CDR3 length: 13; CDR3 protein: CASSEGSIPPLHF; CDR3 DNA: TGTGCCAGCAGTGAAGGTTCCATTCCACCCCTCCACTTT
J gene: TRBJ1-5; D gene: -; V gene: TRBV27; clone size: -; CDR3 length: 13; CDR3 protein: CASSLRGNQPQHF; CDR3 DNA: TGTGCCAGCAGTTTAAGGGGGAATCAGCCCCAGCATTTT
J gene: TRBJ2-5; D gene: TRBD1; V gene: TRBV7-2; clone size: -; CDR3 length: 14; CDR3 protein: CASRTGTEQETQYF; CDR3 DNA: TGTGCCAGCAGAACCGGGACAGAACAAGAGACCCAGTACTTC
J gene: TRBJ2-1; D gene: TRBD1; V gene: TRBV2; clone size: few; CDR3 length: 15; CDR3 protein: CASRAGTGGLYEQFF; CDR3 DNA: TGTGCCAGCAGGGCCGGGACAGGGGGCTTATATGAGCAGTTCTTC
J gene: TRBJ2-2; D gene: -; V gene: TRBV7-9; clone size: -; CDR3 length: 16; CDR3 protein: CASTSTLGGPTGELFF; CDR3 DNA: TGTGCCAGCACCTCAACGCTAGGGGGGCCCACCGGGGAGCTGTTTTTT
J gene: TRBJ2-5; D gene: -; V gene: TRBV13; clone size: -; CDR3 length: 14; CDR3 protein: CASSSGILVETQYF; CDR3 DNA: TGTGCCAGCAGCTCCGGGATTCTGGTCGAGACCCAGTACTTC
J gene: TRBJ1-3; D gene: -; V gene: TRBV5-6; clone size: -; CDR3 length: 15; CDR3 protein: CASSPGWGPGNTIYF; CDR3 DNA: TGTGCCAGCAGCCCCGGATGGGGCCCTGGAAACACCATATATTTT
J gene: TRBJ2-3; D gene: -; V gene: TRBV5-4; clone size: -; CDR3 length: 12; CDR3 protein: CASQGEADTQYF; CDR3 DNA: TGTGCCTCGCAGGGTGAAGCAGATACGCAGTATTTT
J gene: TRBJ1-5; D gene: -; V gene: TRBV27; clone size: -; CDR3 length: 13; CDR3 protein: CASSLSRYQPQHF; CDR3 DNA: TGTGCCAGCAGTTTATCCCGGTATCAGCCCCAGCATTTT
J gene: TRBJ1-4; D gene: -; V gene: TRBV4-1; clone size: -; CDR3 length: 15; CDR3 protein: CASSQGRSTNEKLFF; CDR3 DNA: TGCGCCAGCAGCCAAGGCAGGTCAACTAATGAAAAACTGTTTTTT
J gene: TRBJ2-3; D gene: TRBD2; V gene: TRBV7-9; clone size: once; CDR3 length: 17; CDR3 protein: CASSPTGERGRTDTQYF; CDR3 DNA: TGTGCCAGCAGCCCGACGGGGGAGCGGGGGAGGACAGATACGCAGTATTTT
J gene: TRBJ2-2; D gene: -; V gene: TRBV7-8; clone size: -; CDR3 length: 18; CDR3 protein: CASSLALVGQGNTGELFF; CDR3 DNA: TGTGCCAGCAGCTTAGCGCTCGTCGGGCAGGGTAACACCGGGGAGCTGTTTTTT
J gene: TRBJ1-3; D gene: -; V gene: TRBV19; clone size: -; CDR3 length: 15; CDR3 protein: CASRPTGISGNTIYF; CDR3 DNA: TGTGCCAGTAGGCCTACAGGGATCTCTGGAAACACCATATATTTT
J gene: TRBJ2-1; D gene: -; V gene: TRBV7-7; clone size: -; CDR3 length: 21; CDR3 protein: CASSLNPPGARGLRRGNEQFF; CDR3 DNA: TGTGCCAGCAGCTTAAACCCCCCGGGGGCCAGGGGACTACGTCGTGGCAATGAGCAGTTCTTC
J gene: TRBJ2-2; D gene: TRBD2; V gene: TRBV2; clone size: once; CDR3 length: 15; CDR3 protein: CAGRLAGGRTGELFF; CDR3 DNA: TGTGCCGGGAGACTAGCGGGGGGAAGAACCGGGGAGCTGTTTTTT
J gene: TRBJ2-7; D gene: TRBD2; V gene: TRBV11-2; clone size: -; CDR3 length: 13; CDR3 protein: CASSLSGSYEQYF; CDR3 DNA: TGTGCCAGCAGCCTTAGCGGGTCCTACGAGCAGTACTTC
J gene: TRBJ2-1; D gene: -; V gene: TRBV20-1; clone size: few; CDR3 length: 11; CDR3 protein: CSALQGNEQFF; CDR3 DNA: TGCAGTGCGCTGCAGGGCAATGAGCAGTTCTTC
J gene: TRBJ1-4; D gene: -; V gene: TRBV6-1; clone size: -; CDR3 length: 15; CDR3 protein: CASSEVDGSNEKLFF; CDR3 DNA: TGTGCCAGCAGTGAAGTTGACGGTTCTAATGAAAAACTGTTTTTT
J gene: TRBJ1-5; D gene: -; V gene: TRBV18; clone size: -; CDR3 length: 14; CDR3 protein: CASSPGRDLGPQHF; CDR3 DNA: TGTGCCAGCTCACCAGGGCGTGACTTGGGGCCCCAGCATTTT
J gene: TRBJ2-7; D gene: TRBD2; V gene: TRBV27; clone size: -; CDR3 length: 16; CDR3 protein: CASSRGLAGGIYEQYF; CDR3 DNA: TGTGCCAGCAGCAGGGGACTAGCGGGAGGGATTTACGAGCAGTACTTC
J gene: TRBJ1-5; D gene: TRBD1; V gene: TRBV2; clone size: -; CDR3 length: 14; CDR3 protein: CASNTGDRGQPQHF; CDR3 DNA: TGTGCCAGCAACACGGGGGACAGGGGGCAGCCCCAGCATTTT